This TCR beta chain appears in the sequencing data of a study of blood T cell repertoires in COVID-19. Study summary: Researchers got acute and convalescent COVID-19 samples from the United States, Italy and Spain. From T cells, B-cell-depleted T cells, or PBMCs came the material, which was cDNA or gDNA.

Generated by immunoSEQ multiplex PCR, the TCRdb table keeps only in-frame clones and is missing some. Among some 78,000 clones listed, about 92% were seen once. The CDR3 has 14 amino acids. The germline V and J ends were trimmed by 4 bases and 6 bases, with 9 bases remaining between them. Germline assignment: CDR1 KGHDR and CDR2 SFDVKD. Source material: peripheral blood. The gene calls are TRBV24-1 and TRBJ1-6, with D uncertain. The receptor was derived from a woman between 50 and 59 years old in a cohort sampled during active COVID-19. The CDR3 loop is CATSDHGANSPLHF. The CDR3 bases are TGTGCCACCAGTGACCACGGAGCTAATTCACCCCTCCACTTT.